What follows are 26 T cell receptor beta chains derived from one specimen sequenced in a study of vaccination and CD4 T cells after COVID-19. Using its own MiXCR run on the PCR reads, TCRdb lists one record per CDR3 protein. The table has tens of thousands of distinct CDR3 sequences, approximately 49% seen once. The sample's time point: late sampling 161 to 241 days after vaccination in three convalescent patients. Specimen: CD4+ T cells from blood, collected about 7 months after SARS-CoV-2 vaccination. The receptors were sampled from a human donor who had recovered from COVID-19.

The chain uses TRBV11-3 and TRBJ2-7; possibly TRBD2 for D (5 bases). V lost 2 bases to trimming and J lost 2 bases, with 7 bases between them. The CDR3 loop spans 13 amino acids. The germline V gene encodes CDR1 SGHNT and CDR2 YENEEA. The CDR3 DNA sequence: TGTGCCAGCAGCTTACGGGGTACCTACGAGCAGTACTTC. Residues: CASSLRGTYEQYF.

The V call is TRBV27, the J call TRBJ2-1; 7 bases line up with TRBD2. V was clipped by 1 base and J by 5 bases; unmatched bases: 8. The CDR3 is made up of 16 amino acids. The germline CDR1 and CDR2 sequences are MNHEY and SMNVEV (reference sequence). CDR3 coding DNA: TGTGCCAGCAGTTTATACCCCGGGGGGTCGAACAATGAGCAGTTCTTC. It yields the protein CASSLYPGGSNNEQFF.

The table lists this clonotype with a few counts. This chain connects TRBV27 to TRBJ1-1; no definite D call. Germline CDR1 MNHEY, CDR2 SMNVEV (reference sequence). CDR3 length equals 11 residues. V was trimmed by 4 bases and J by 8 bases, leaving 8 bases between them. CDR3 loop: CASSSYREAFF. CDR3 bases: TGTGCCAGCAGTTCCTACCGGGAAGCTTTCTTT.

This clonotype was observed a few times. The rearrangement joins TRBV27 to TRBJ1-2; D perhaps matches TRBD1 (6 bases). V dropped 5 bases and J dropped 8 bases, with 12 bases sitting between them. CDR3 length: 12 amino acids. Germline V gene lookup returns CDR1 MNHEY and CDR2 SMNVEV (reference sequence). As DNA, the CDR3 is TGTGCCAGCAGTCCTACAGGGTCCGGCTACACCTTC. It codes for CASSPTGSGYTF.

The CDR3 loop reads CASSEGGGNTEAFF. The CDR3 nucleotides read TGTGCCAGCAGTGAAGGGGGAGGGAACACTGAAGCTTTCTTT. The V gene is TRBV6-1, the J gene TRBJ1-1; D unclear. Germline-derived CDR1 and CDR2 are MNHNS and SASEGT. The germline V and J ends were trimmed by 1 base and 1 base, with 7 bases remaining between them. The CDR3 extends over 14 amino acids.

The chain couples TRBV25-1 to TRBJ1-2; D may be TRBD1 (6 bases). There are 13 residues in the CDR3. V gave up 7 bases and J gave up 6 bases, with 15 bases separating them. The germline gives CDR1 MGHDK, CDR2 SYGVNS. In DNA, the CDR3 is TGTGCCAGCAAGTATCCCCAGGGGCATGGCTACACCTTC. Its protein is CASKYPQGHGYTF.

This clonotype was seen only a few times. The chain carries TRBV7-6 and TRBJ1-2, with a tentative D call TRBD1 (5 bases). Germline CDR1 reads SGHVS; CDR2 reads FNYEAQ. Trimming cost V 0 bases and J 5 bases, with 10 bases left between them. The CDR3 is 14 residues long. CDR3 bases: TGTGCCAGCAGCTTAGCGGCAGGGAGGTATGGCTACACCTTC. It encodes CASSLAAGRYGYTF. Based on the CDR3 plus reference TRBV7-6 and TRBJ1-2, the full variable domain is GAGVSQSPRYKVTKRGQDVALRCDPISGHVSLYWYRQALGQGPEFLTYFNYEAQQDKSGLPNDRFSAERPEGSISTLTIQRTEQRDSAMYRCASSLAAGRYGYTFGSGTRLTVV.

This clonotype was seen more than once but under ten times. The V call is TRBV7-8, the J call TRBJ2-7; D is ambiguous. This CDR3 is 13 amino acids long. V lost 3 bases to trimming and J lost 3 bases, with 9 bases between them. Germline-derived CDR1 and CDR2 are SGHVS and FQNEAQ. The CDR3 nucleotides are TGTGCCAGCAGCTTTGGAGAAGACTACGAGCAGTACTTC. Translating gives CASSFGEDYEQYF.

J is TRBJ2-2 and V is TRBV7-9, with 7 bases that match TRBD2. Losses at the gene ends were 7 bases for V and 3 bases for J; bases not matched to a gene: 8. The CDR3 extends over 15 amino acids. CDR1 and CDR2 from the germline V gene are SEHNR and FQNEAQ (reference sequence). This chain's CDR3 is CASTLTRGDTGELFF. CDR3 bases: TGTGCCAGCACCCTGACCCGGGGGGACACCGGGGAGCTGTTTTTT. The variable domain in full, completed from reference TRBV7-9 and TRBJ2-2, reads DTGVSQNPRHKITKRGQNVTFRCDPISEHNRLYWYRQTLGQGPEFLTYFQNEAQLEKSRLLSDRFSAERPKGSFSTLEIQRTEQGDSAMYLCASTLTRGDTGELFFGEGSRLTVL.

The chain links TRBV7-6 to TRBJ2-1, with TRBD2 matching 9 bases. CDR3 length: 18 residues. The V gene end was trimmed by 1 base and the J gene end by 0 bases; junction bases not matched to a gene: 7. Germline CDR1 and CDR2: SGHVS and FNYEAQ. The CDR3 DNA is TGTGCCAGCAGCTTAGGGCGTTATAGCGGGAGCTCCTACAATGAGCAGTTCTTC. Residues: CASSLGRYSGSSYNEQFF.

The chain uses TRBV5-4 and TRBJ1-1; the D is unclear. The V and J ends lost 5 bases and 1 base respectively, with 3 bases between them. From germline, CDR1 is SGHNT and CDR2 YYREEE (reference sequence). The CDR3 has 11 amino acids. CDR3 sequence: CASRSNTEAFF. The CDR3 nucleotides are TGTGCCAGCAGGTCGAACACTGAAGCTTTCTTT.

This clonotype is deemed medium-sized (0.01 to 0.1%). The chain employs TRBV7-8 and TRBJ2-7; D unclear. CDR3 size: 11 residues. Deletions cut 4 bases from V and 2 bases from J, with 3 bases between. Germline-derived CDR1 and CDR2 are SGHVS and FQNEAQ. CDR3 nucleotides: TGTGCCAGCAGCTCCGCCTACGAGCAGTACTTC. Protein: CASSSAYEQYF.

This clonotype was detected only a few times. DNA of the CDR3: TGCGCCAGCAGCCAAGATCGAGTGGGGATCTATACGCAGTATTTT. Translated, it gives CASSQDRVGIYTQYF. The genes are TRBV4-1 and TRBJ2-3; the D is unclear. Germline V gene data show CDR1 as MGHRA and CDR2 as YSYEKL. V dropped 0 bases and J dropped 7 bases, with 14 bases sitting between them. The CDR3 covers 15 residues.

This clonotype was detected only a few times. The gene calls are TRBV2 and TRBJ1-1, with 7 nucleotides matching TRBD1. The germline CDR1 and CDR2 sequences are SNHLY and FYNNEI. The CDR3 covers 13 residues. The trim removed 6 bases at V and 4 bases at J, leaving 5 bases unmatched. The chain's CDR3 is CASRARGTTEAFF. DNA of the CDR3: TGTGCCAGCAGAGCCAGGGGGACCACTGAAGCTTTCTTT.

The chain employs TRBV10-2 and TRBJ2-3; the match to TRBD2 covers 13 bases. The CDR3 has 16 amino acids. Germline V gene data show CDR1 as WSHSY and CDR2 as SAAADI. After removal of 7 bases from V and 0 bases from J, the junction contained 4 bases not matched to a gene. CDR3 amino acids: CASTVGLAGSTDTQYF. The CDR3 DNA reads as TGCGCCAGCACGGTGGGACTAGCGGGAAGCACAGATACGCAGTATTTT.

As DNA, the CDR3 is TGTGCCAGCAGCCACCACCCTCAACAGTTAACAGATACGCAGTATTTT. Encoded protein: CASSHHPQQLTDTQYF. The chain employs TRBV7-9 and TRBJ2-3; D gene ambiguous. This CDR3 comprises 16 residues. The V gene lost 5 bases and the J gene lost 3 bases, with 18 bases spanning the gap. Germline lookup yields CDR1 SEHNR and CDR2 FQNEAQ (reference sequence).

Comment on this clonotype: Mismatch with germline at one junction end may stem from a read error. The chain links TRBV20-1 to TRBJ1-5; D call uncertain. Germline CDR1 and CDR2: DFQATT and SNEGSKA (reference sequence). This CDR3 region has 16 residues. The CDR3, as DNA: TGCAGTGCTAGACCCATCAACCATCCCGGGTATCAACCCCAGCATTTT. The encoded protein is CSARPINHPGYQPQHF.

This clonotype was detected a few times. The chain employs TRBV20-1 and TRBJ2-3; D is perhaps TRBD2 (5 bases). Trimming stripped 6 bases from V and 3 bases from J, with 16 bases between. CDR1 and CDR2 (germline): DFQATT, SNEGSKA (reference sequence). This CDR3 is 14 amino acids long. CDR3 in DNA: TGCAGTGCGAGGGAGTTGAGTTGGACAGATACGCAGTATTTT. The encoded protein is CSARELSWTDTQYF.

The chain combines TRBV27 with TRBJ1-2, with 7 bases that match TRBD1. Trimming at V came to 3 bases and at J to 8 bases, leaving 15 bases not matched to a gene. Germline V gene sequence: CDR1 MNHEY, CDR2 SMNVEV (reference sequence). The CDR3 contains 16 residues. CDR3 sequence (DNA): TGTGCCAGCAGTTTCACCGACAGGGCAACGTCAAACGGCTACACCTTC. It yields the protein CASSFTDRATSNGYTF.

The rearrangement links TRBV10-1 to TRBJ2-2, with D tentatively TRBD1 or TRBD2 (6 bases each). The V end was cut by 0 bases, the J end by 5 bases, with 13 bases between. The CDR3 sequence is 16 residues long. Germline loops: CDR1 WNHNN, CDR2 SYGVQD (reference sequence). The CDR3 DNA reads TGCGCCAGCAGTGAGTCGGGGGGCCTGTATACCGGGGAGCTGTTTTTT. Amino acids: CASSESGGLYTGELFF.

The rearrangement links TRBV7-3 to TRBJ1-1; D call uncertain. V was pared by 4 bases and J by 0 bases, with 6 bases between. CDR1 SGHTA and CDR2 FQGTGA come from the germline V gene. The CDR3 is 13 amino acids. CDR3 nucleotides: TGTGCCAGCAGCTATGACGTGAACACTGAAGCTTTCTTT. This encodes CASSYDVNTEAFF.

The CDR3 reads CASRREREARDTQYF. The CDR3 nucleotides read TGTGCCAGCAGGCGGGAGCGGGAGGCCAGGGATACGCAGTATTTT. This chain connects TRBV6-1 to TRBJ2-3, with TRBD2 matching over 9 bases. This CDR3 region has 15 residues. Germline-derived CDR1 and CDR2 are MNHNS and SASEGT. V gave up 6 bases and J gave up 6 bases; unmatched junction bases: 10.

V usage is TRBV20-1 and J usage is TRBJ2-7; maybe TRBD2 (7 bases). Germline V gene data show CDR1 as DFQATT and CDR2 as SNEGSKA (reference sequence). With 1 base removed from V and 3 bases from J, the gap between germline ends came to 19 bases. This CDR3 region has 16 residues. The CDR3 nucleotides are TGCAGTGCTAGAGTGGGGGCAAGACTAGCCCACTACGAGCAGTACTTC. It translates to CSARVGARLAHYEQYF.

This clonotype appeared a few times. This chain uses TRBV7-2 with TRBJ1-2, with TRBD1 matching over 7 bases. Germline CDR1 SGHTA, CDR2 FQGNSA. The J segment lost 3 bases and the V segment lost 6 bases, leaving 7 bases of the junction unmatched. The CDR3 runs to 14 residues. CDR3 sequence: CASRGGQQYYGYTF. In DNA form, the CDR3 reads TGTGCCAGCAGGGGGGGACAGCAATACTATGGCTACACCTTC.

This rearrangement joins TRBV7-2 to TRBJ2-3; D unclear. CDR1 is SGHTA and CDR2 is FQGNSA in the germline V gene. This CDR3 has 14 residues. Trimming removed 6 bases at V and 4 bases at J, with 14 bases between. CDR3 sequence: CASRVVGYADTQYF. CDR3 DNA: TGTGCCAGCAGGGTAGTGGGATATGCAGATACGCAGTATTTT.

This clonotype was seen a few times. This chain's CDR3 is CASSEQGAGYGYTF. DNA of the CDR3: TGTGCCAGCAGCGAGCAGGGGGCGGGGTATGGCTACACCTTC. The chain is built from TRBV7-2 and TRBJ1-2; 8 bases are a match to TRBD1. The V and J ends lost 5 bases and 5 bases, in that order; junction bases with no gene match: 7. The CDR3 loop spans 14 amino acids. Germline CDR1 SGHTA, CDR2 FQGNSA.